The rows below give T cell receptor beta chains drawn from one sample of a study of shared clonotypes between healthy human individuals. Sequencing used immunoSEQ multiplex PCR; TCRdb keeps in-frame clones, though not all of them. The sample includes 450,000 or so clones, approximately 80% of them seen just once. The sequencing input was PBMCs. These receptors were collected from a woman in her 40s in good health. Some clones in this sample may be carry-over from other donors' samples. The CDR3 runs from the conserved cysteine through the conserved F or W. The D gene is left open where the match is weak. Size tells how often a clone was seen (once, few, many) or the class of an expanded clone, and some rows leave it out.

j_call clone_size v_call d_call cdr3_nt cdr3_aa
TRBJ2-5 - TRBV21-1 - TGTGCCAGCAGCAAAGGACAGGGGGCGCCAGAGACCCAGTACTTC CASSKGQGAPETQYF
TRBJ2-7 - TRBV2 - TGTGCCAGCACGGGCGACAGGAACTCCTACGAGCAGTACTTC CASTGDRNSYEQYF
TRBJ2-7 - TRBV28 - TGTGCCAGCAGCAAGGAAGGGACTCCGAGCTCCTACGAGCAGTACTTC CASSKEGTPSSYEQYF
TRBJ1-5 - TRBV6-1 - TGTGCCACCCGGGACGGCAATCAGCCCCAGCATTTT CATRDGNQPQHF
TRBJ2-7 - TRBV18 - TGTGCCAGCTCACCAACCGGGACAAACTACGAGCAGTACTTC CASSPTGTNYEQYF
TRBJ2-6 - TRBV9 - TGTGCCAGCAGCCCCTCTGGGGCCAACGTCCTGACTTTC CASSPSGANVLTF
TRBJ2-3 - TRBV2 - TGTGCCACATCAGCATTAGTCTCCTTCGGCACAGATACGCAGTATTTT CATSALVSFGTDTQYF
TRBJ2-7 - TRBV9 - TGTGCCAGCAGCGTAGGGCGGGCTAGCTACGAGCAGTACTTC CASSVGRASYEQYF
TRBJ2-1 - TRBV2 TRBD2 TGTGCCAGCAGTGCTACTCTAGCGGGAGACAATGAGCAGTTCTTC CASSATLAGDNEQFF
TRBJ2-1 - TRBV10-2 - TGCGCCTGTAAACTAGCAGGATCTTTCAATGAGCAGTTCTTC CACKLAGSFNEQFF
TRBJ1-2 - TRBV19 TRBD1 TGTGCCAGTAGTATAGAAGGGACAGGAGGCTCATATGGCTACACCTTC CASSIEGTGGSYGYTF
TRBJ1-1 - TRBV10-3 - TGTGCCATCATCCAGGGCATGGGGGGTGAAGCTTTCTTT CAIIQGMGGEAFF
TRBJ2-1 - TRBV5-6 - TGTGCCAGCAGCTTGGAGATTGGGGGGCTCTTGGATGAGCAGTTCTTC CASSLEIGGLLDEQFF
TRBJ2-1 - TRBV19 TRBD1 TGTGCCAGTAAAAGACAGGGGGCCAATGAGCAGTTCTTC CASKRQGANEQFF
TRBJ2-2 many TRBV14 - TGTGCCAGCAGCGAGAATCTAGGCGGGGAGCTGTTTTTT CASSENLGGELFF
TRBJ2-3 many TRBV4-1 TRBD1 TGCGCCAGCAGCCATGGGCCGAAGACAGGGGTAAGGACAGATACGCAGTATTTT CASSHGPKTGVRTDTQYF
TRBJ2-7 few TRBV5-4 - TGCGCCAGCAGCCTCCCCTCCATCCACGAGCAGTACTTC CASSLPSIHEQYF
TRBJ2-7 - TRBV5-6 TRBD2 TGTGCCAGCAGCACGACTAGCGGGACCTACGAGCAGTACTTC CASSTTSGTYEQYF
TRBJ2-3 - TRBV7-9 - TGTGCCAGAGGGTTAGCGGGCACAGATACGCAGTATTTT CARGLAGTDTQYF
TRBJ2-2 - TRBV9 - TGTGCCAGCAGCCCCCGCCCCCGGGCGAACACCGGGGAGCTGTTTTTT CASSPRPRANTGELFF
TRBJ2-7 - TRBV18 - TGTGCCAGCTCACCAAACAGGGACAACGAGCAGTACTTC CASSPNRDNEQYF
TRBJ2-2 - TRBV2 TRBD2 TGTGCCAGCAGTGGACTAGCGGGAGAAATCGGGGAGCTGTTTTTT CASSGLAGEIGELFF
TRBJ2-7 - TRBV19 - TGTGCCAGTAGTATACCCGGGAGCTACGAGCAGTACTTC CASSIPGSYEQYF
TRBJ2-1 - TRBV7-2 TRBD2 TGTGCCAGCAGCTTACTAGCGGCTTCCTACAATGAGCAGTTCTTC CASSLLAASYNEQFF
TRBJ2-1 - TRBV12-5 TRBD2 TGTGCTAGTGGTTTGGCCCATAGCGGGAGGCTGAATGAGCAGTTCTTC CASGLAHSGRLNEQFF
TRBJ2-3 few TRBV6-4 - TGTGCCAGCAGTGACTCGAGAAGGGGGAGGGCAGATACGCAGTATTTT CASSDSRRGRADTQYF
TRBJ2-7 - TRBV9 TRBD2 TGTGCCAGCAGCGTAGGTCCTAGCGGGAGCGAGCAGTACTTC CASSVGPSGSEQYF
TRBJ1-1 - TRBV5-1 - TGCGCCAGCAGCTTGGCCCCGAACACTGAAGCTTTCTTT CASSLAPNTEAFF
TRBJ2-7 - TRBV18 TRBD1 TGTGCCAGCTCACGGTTGCAGGGGGCCCCCTACGAGCAGTACTTC CASSRLQGAPYEQYF
TRBJ2-7 - TRBV28 TRBD2 TGTGCCAGCTTTAGCGGGTCTAACTACGAGCAGTACTTC CASFSGSNYEQYF
TRBJ2-1 - TRBV2 TRBD2 TGTGCCAGCAGTGAGTGGCGGGAGGAAATTGAGCAGTTCTTC CASSEWREEIEQFF
TRBJ2-7 - TRBV19 TRBD1 TGTGCCAGTAGTATCCGGACAGGGAATTACGAGCAGTACTTC CASSIRTGNYEQYF
TRBJ1-1 once TRBV28 - TGTGCCAGCAGTTTCACAACCGGGACGGAGGTGGAAGGAGCTTTCTTT CASSFTTGTEVEGAFF
TRBJ1-2 - TRBV6-5 - TGTGCCAGCAGTCCTCGGGAAGGGAGCCCTTCTGGCTACACCTTC CASSPREGSPSGYTF
TRBJ1-2 - TRBV29-1 TRBD1 TGCACCCGGGACAGGGGGGGGAGGCATGGCTACACCTTC CTRDRGGRHGYTF
TRBJ1-6 - TRBV6-6 - TGTGCCAGCAGTGACAGGAGTAATTCACCCCTCCACTTT CASSDRSNSPLHF
TRBJ2-7 - TRBV6-5 - TGTGCCAGCAGACTCGGACGGGAATACGAGCAGTACTTC CASRLGREYEQYF
TRBJ2-1 once TRBV7-8 - TGTGCCAGCAGCCTACAGAATGAGCAGTTCTTC CASSLQNEQFF
TRBJ2-3 - TRBV5-6 TRBD2 TGTGCCAGCAGCTCAAGGACCGGGACTAGCGGGAGTAGTGATACGCAGTATTTT CASSSRTGTSGSSDTQYF
TRBJ2-1 - TRBV28 - TGTGCCAGCAGGCCCTTGACGAGGAGCTCCTACAATGAGCAGTTCTTC CASRPLTRSSYNEQFF
TRBJ2-7 - TRBV5-6 - TGTGCCAGCAGCTTGGCCCCCTCCGGGCGGTTCGCCTACGAGCAGTACTTC CASSLAPSGRFAYEQYF
TRBJ1-2 - TRBV28 - TGTGCCAGCAGTGAGGCGGTCTATGGCTACACCTTC CASSEAVYGYTF
TRBJ1-3 - TRBV6-6 - TGTGCCAGCAGTTATCCGGCGGGCAGCTCTGGAAACACCATATATTTT CASSYPAGSSGNTIYF
TRBJ2-3 - TRBV18 - TGTGCCAGCTCACCTCCGGGCCTCGGGGGAGATACGCAGTATTTT CASSPPGLGGDTQYF
TRBJ2-1 once TRBV30 - TGTGCCTGGAGTGTACTTCCGGGGTCGAATGAGCAGTTCTTC CAWSVLPGSNEQFF
TRBJ1-5 - TRBV29-1 - TGCAGCGTTGCTATTGGGGCAGATCAGCCCCAGCATTTT CSVAIGADQPQHF
TRBJ1-5 many TRBV28 - TGTGCCAGCAGTTCAGGGCAGCCCCAGCATTTT CASSSGQPQHF
TRBJ2-1 - TRBV9 - TGTGCCAGCAGCGTAGATGGGACTCAATCCTACAATGAGCAGTTCTTC CASSVDGTQSYNEQFF
TRBJ2-4 - TRBV10-3 - TGTGCCATTTCCTCAGGGGCTCTAGCCAAAAACATTCAGTACTTC CAISSGALAKNIQYF
TRBJ2-1 - TRBV5-6 - TGTGCCAGCAGCTTGGGTAGCGGAAATGAGCAGTTCTTC CASSLGSGNEQFF
TRBJ2-3 - TRBV13 - TGTGCCAGCAGCTTACCCCTCGAGAGGGGGGGGGATACGCAGTATTTT CASSLPLERGGDTQYF
TRBJ1-1 - TRBV5-1 - TGCGCCAGCAGCTTGAGAGGCGCTGAAGCTTTCTTT CASSLRGAEAFF
TRBJ2-1 - TRBV7-2 - TGTGCCAGCAGCCGCCCGGCGTTACGGAGGCGGGGTGAGCAGTTCTTC CASSRPALRRRGEQFF
TRBJ2-1 - TRBV7-9 TRBD2 TGTGCCAGCAGCTTAGGCGTAGCGGGGTCCTACAATGAGCAGTTCTTC CASSLGVAGSYNEQFF
TRBJ2-1 - TRBV7-2 - TGTGCCAGCATCCCTTCCGGGATTATTATCAATGAGCAGTTCTTC CASIPSGIIINEQFF
TRBJ1-5 - TRBV6-6 - TGTGCCAGCACCCTTCAACAGGGTCAGCCCCAGCATTTT CASTLQQGQPQHF
TRBJ2-7 - TRBV19 TRBD2 TGTGCCTGGACCCAAGCGGGAAGGACCTACGAGCAGTACTTC CAWTQAGRTYEQYF